The subject of this entry is one T cell receptor beta chain. The antigen remains unidentified. The data were obtained in a study of T cell responses to AZD1222 COVID-19 vaccine. Using immunoSEQ multiplex PCR, the repertoire was profiled, and TCRdb retains in-frame clones only, with some absent. This table holds tens of thousands of clones, about 88% found once. Germline CDR1 is LNHNV and CDR2 is YYDKDF (reference sequence). V lost 1 base and J 6 bases, leaving 9 bases between the germline ends. The CDR3 loop spans 13 amino acids. The study, taken as a whole, reports: Seropositive status at baseline applied to only six AZD1222 recipients. White British ancestry dominated among donors, who included more females, and clonal diversity was possibly underestimated.

Second-dose intervals near 4 or 12 weeks were combined. The TCR sequence derives from an adult who received the AZD1222 COVID-19 vaccine. The chain is built from TRBV15 and TRBJ1-2; possible D gene TRBD1, 5 bases. The specimen was peripheral blood, collected 28 days after the second AZD1222 dose. Here the CDR3 DNA reads TGTGCCACCAGCAGAGTCGGGGGGGATGGCTACACCTTC. Amino acid sequence: CATSRVGGDGYTF.